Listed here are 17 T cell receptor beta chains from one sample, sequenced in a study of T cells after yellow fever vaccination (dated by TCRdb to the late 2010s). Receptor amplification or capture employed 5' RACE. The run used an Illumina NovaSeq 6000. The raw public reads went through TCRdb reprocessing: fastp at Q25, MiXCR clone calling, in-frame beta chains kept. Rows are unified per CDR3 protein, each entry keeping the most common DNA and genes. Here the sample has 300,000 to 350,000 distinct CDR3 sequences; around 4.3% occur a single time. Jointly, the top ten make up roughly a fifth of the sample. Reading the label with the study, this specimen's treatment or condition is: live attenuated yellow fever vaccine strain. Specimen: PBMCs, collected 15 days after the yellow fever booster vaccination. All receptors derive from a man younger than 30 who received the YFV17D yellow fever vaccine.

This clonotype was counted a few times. CDR3 amino acids: CASSYLAGRHEQFF. The CDR3 DNA reads as TGTGCCAGCAGTTACCTGGCGGGGCGGCATGAGCAGTTCTTC. The V gene is TRBV6-2 or TRBV6-3, the J gene TRBJ2-1; perhaps TRBD2 as D (6 bases). The CDR3 has 14 residues. Trimming removed 2 bases from V and 8 bases from J, with 13 bases in between. Germline values: CDR1 MNHEY, CDR2 SVGEGT.

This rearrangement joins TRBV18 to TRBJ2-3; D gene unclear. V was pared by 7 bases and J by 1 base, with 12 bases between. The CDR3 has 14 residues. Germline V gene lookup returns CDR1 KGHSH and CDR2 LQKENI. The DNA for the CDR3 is TGTGCCAGCTGTGCTGGCATCGGCACAGATACGCAGTATTTT. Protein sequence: CASCAGIGTDTQYF.

CDR3 nucleotides: TGTGCCAGCAGCCAACGGGGAGGGACTGAAGCTTTCTTT. Translation gives CASSQRGGTEAFF. The J gene is TRBJ1-1, the V gene TRBV7-9; no definite D call. In germline, CDR1 is SEHNR, CDR2 FQNEAQ (reference sequence). Trimming removed 5 bases at V and 5 bases at J, with 12 bases between. The CDR3 runs to 13 residues.

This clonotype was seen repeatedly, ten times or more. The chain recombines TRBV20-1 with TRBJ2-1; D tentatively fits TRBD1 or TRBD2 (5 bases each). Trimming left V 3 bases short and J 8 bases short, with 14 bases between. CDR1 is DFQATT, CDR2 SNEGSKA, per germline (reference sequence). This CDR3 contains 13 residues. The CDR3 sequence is CSASGQGADEQFF. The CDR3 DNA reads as TGCAGTGCTAGTGGGCAGGGAGCGGATGAGCAGTTCTTC.

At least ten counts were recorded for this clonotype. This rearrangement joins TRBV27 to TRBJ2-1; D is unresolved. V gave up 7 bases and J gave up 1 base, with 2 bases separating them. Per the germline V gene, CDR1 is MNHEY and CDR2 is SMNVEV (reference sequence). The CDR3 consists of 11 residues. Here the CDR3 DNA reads TGTGCCAGCAAGTCCTACAATGAGCAGTTCTTC. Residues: CASKSYNEQFF.

The CDR3 sequence: CATSDWKRGGTDTQYF. Here the CDR3 DNA reads TGTGCCACCAGTGATTGGAAGCGGGGCGGCACAGATACGCAGTATTTT. This chain connects TRBV24-1 to TRBJ2-3; 7 nucleotides match TRBD2. V was pared by 2 bases and J by 1 base, with 5 bases of the junction left unmatched. Germline V gene sequence: CDR1 KGHDR, CDR2 SFDVKD. This CDR3 comprises 16 residues.

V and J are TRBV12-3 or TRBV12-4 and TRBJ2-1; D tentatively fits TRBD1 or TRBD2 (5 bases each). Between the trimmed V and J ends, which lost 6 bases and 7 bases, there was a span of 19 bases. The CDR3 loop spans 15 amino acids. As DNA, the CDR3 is TGTGCCAGCAGGATGACCGGGACCAAGACGAATGAGCAGTTCTTC. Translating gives CASRMTGTKTNEQFF.

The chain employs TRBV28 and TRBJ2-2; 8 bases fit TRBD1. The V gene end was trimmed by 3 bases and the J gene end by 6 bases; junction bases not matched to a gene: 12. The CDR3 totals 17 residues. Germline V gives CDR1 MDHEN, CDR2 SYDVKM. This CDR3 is CASSFNFGDRGSGELFF. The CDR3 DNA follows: TGTGCCAGCAGTTTCAATTTTGGCGACAGGGGATCCGGGGAGCTGTTTTTT.

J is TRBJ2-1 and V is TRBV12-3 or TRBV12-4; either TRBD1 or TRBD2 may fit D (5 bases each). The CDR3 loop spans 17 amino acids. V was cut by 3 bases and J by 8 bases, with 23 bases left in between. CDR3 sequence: CASSFGRAGQLVHEQFF. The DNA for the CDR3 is TGTGCCAGCAGTTTTGGCAGGGCAGGCCAACTAGTTCATGAGCAGTTCTTC.

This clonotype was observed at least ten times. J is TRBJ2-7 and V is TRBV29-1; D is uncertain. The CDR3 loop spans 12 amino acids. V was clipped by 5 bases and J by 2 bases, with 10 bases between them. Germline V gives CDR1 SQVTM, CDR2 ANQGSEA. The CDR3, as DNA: TGCAGCGTTTCCGAAAAACCCTACGAGCAGTACTTC. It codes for CSVSEKPYEQYF.

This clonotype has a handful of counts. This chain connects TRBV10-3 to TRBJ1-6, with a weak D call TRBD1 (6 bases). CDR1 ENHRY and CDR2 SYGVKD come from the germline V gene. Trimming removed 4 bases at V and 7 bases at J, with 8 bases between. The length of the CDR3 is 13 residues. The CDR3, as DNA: TGTGCCATCAGTGGACAGGAGAATTCACCCCTCCACTTT. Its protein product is CAISGQENSPLHF.

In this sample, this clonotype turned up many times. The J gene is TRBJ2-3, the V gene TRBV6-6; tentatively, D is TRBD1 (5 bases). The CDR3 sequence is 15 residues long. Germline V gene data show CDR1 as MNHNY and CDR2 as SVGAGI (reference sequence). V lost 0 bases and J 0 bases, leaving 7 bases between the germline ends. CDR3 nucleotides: TGTGCCAGCAGTTACTCGCAGGGTAGCACAGATACGCAGTATTTT. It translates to CASSYSQGSTDTQYF.

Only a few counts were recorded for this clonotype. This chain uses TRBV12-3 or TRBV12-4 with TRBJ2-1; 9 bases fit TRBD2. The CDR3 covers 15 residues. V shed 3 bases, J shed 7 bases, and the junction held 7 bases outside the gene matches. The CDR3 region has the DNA TGTGCCAGCAGTTTTAGGCTAGCGGGGCGTAATGAGCAGTTCTTC. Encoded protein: CASSFRLAGRNEQFF.

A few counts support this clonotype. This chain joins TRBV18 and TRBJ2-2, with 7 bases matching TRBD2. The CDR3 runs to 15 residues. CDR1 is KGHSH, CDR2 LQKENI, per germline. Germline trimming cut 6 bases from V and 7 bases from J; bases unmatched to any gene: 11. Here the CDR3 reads CASSPNRGDGGELFF. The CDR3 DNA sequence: TGTGCCAGCTCCCCCAACCGGGGGGACGGCGGGGAGCTGTTTTTT.

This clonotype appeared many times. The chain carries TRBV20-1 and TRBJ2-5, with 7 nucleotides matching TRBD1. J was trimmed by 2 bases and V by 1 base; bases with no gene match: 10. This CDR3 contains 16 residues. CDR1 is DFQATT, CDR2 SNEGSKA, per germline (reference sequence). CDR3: CSARGQPGRGQETQYF. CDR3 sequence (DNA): TGCAGTGCTAGAGGCCAACCGGGCAGGGGGCAAGAGACCCAGTACTTC.

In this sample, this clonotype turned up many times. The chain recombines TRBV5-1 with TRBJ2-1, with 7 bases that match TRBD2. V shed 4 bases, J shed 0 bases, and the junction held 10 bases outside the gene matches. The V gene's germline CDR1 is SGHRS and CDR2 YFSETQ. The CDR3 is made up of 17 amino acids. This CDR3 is CASSPKAGTSSYNEQFF. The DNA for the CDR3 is TGCGCCAGCAGCCCCAAAGCGGGGACCAGCTCCTACAATGAGCAGTTCTTC.

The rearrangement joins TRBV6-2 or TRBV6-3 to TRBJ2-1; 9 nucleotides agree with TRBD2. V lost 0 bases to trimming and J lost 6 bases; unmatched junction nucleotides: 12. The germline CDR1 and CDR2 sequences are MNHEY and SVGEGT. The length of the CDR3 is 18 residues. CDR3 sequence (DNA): TGTGCCAGCAGTTACTCGATGTTGTTAGCGGGGGTCTCCAATGAGCAGTTCTTC. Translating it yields CASSYSMLLAGVSNEQFF.